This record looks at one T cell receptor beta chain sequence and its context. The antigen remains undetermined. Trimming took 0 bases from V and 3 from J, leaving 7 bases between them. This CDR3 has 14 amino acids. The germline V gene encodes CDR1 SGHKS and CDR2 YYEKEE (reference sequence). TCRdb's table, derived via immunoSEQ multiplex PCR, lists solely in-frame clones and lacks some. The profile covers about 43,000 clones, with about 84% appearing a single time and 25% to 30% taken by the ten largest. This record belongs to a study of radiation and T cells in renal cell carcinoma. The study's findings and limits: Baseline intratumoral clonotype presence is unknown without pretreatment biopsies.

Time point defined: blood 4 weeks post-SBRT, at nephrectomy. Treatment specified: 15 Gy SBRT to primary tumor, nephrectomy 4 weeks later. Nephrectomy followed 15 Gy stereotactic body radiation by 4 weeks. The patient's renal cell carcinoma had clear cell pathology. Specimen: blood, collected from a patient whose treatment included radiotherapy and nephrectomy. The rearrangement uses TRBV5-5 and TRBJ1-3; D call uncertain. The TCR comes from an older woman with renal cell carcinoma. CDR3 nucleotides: TGTGCCAGCAGCTTGGCCACAGTTGGAAACACCATATATTTT. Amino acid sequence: CASSLATVGNTIYF.